The 2 T cell receptor beta chains presented below share a single source sample, sequenced in a study of glioma-infiltrating T cells. Amplification of TCR alpha and beta CDR3 regions from RNA used iRepertoire nested multiplex PCR. TCRdb itself ran the multiplex PCR reads through MiXCR, one entry per CDR3 protein. The sample lists about 180,000 distinct CDR3 sequences; more than 35% were seen once. The sequenced sample was glioma tissue, nonneoplastic brain tissue, or PBMCs (not recorded which). These receptors were collected from a human donor with low-grade glioma or glioblastoma, undergoing nonglioma brain surgery, or in good health (not recorded which).

This clonotype has just one count. A much larger clone lies a single base off, so this may be a read error. The chain links TRBV7-9 to TRBJ2-1; 9 nucleotides align to TRBD2. The CDR3 covers 17 residues. Germline assignment: CDR1 SEHNR and CDR2 FQNEAQ (reference sequence). J lost 6 bases, V lost 3 bases, and 12 bases had no gene match. CDR3 residues: CASSFSLAGYVSNEQFF. The CDR3 region has the DNA TGTGCCAGCAGCTTCAGTCTAGCGGGATATGTGTCCAATGAGCAGTTCTTC.

There are many counts of this clonotype. This chain connects TRBV10-3 to TRBJ2-3; D is perhaps TRBD2 (6 bases). The CDR3 is 14 residues long. Germline assignment: CDR1 ENHRY and CDR2 SYGVKD. The ends were cut back, 4 bases at V and 2 bases at J, with 10 bases in the middle. The CDR3 here is CAISVTGVTDTQYF. DNA for the CDR3: TGTGCCATCAGTGTTACGGGAGTCACAGATACGCAGTATTTT.